A selection of T cell receptor beta chains follows, all from one sample in a study of blood T cells in healthy people across ages. MiXCR was run by TCRdb on the 5' RACE reads, yielding one entry per CDR3 protein. The table lists roughly 700,000 distinct CDR3 sequences, 45% to 50% of them singletons. Sequencing was performed on blood. The origin of the receptors is a woman aged 55-70 years in good health. Each CDR3 is given with its conserved first and last residue. A D gene is named only where the DNA matches it firmly. Some rows mark clone size as missing; the rest say once, few, many or name a class of expanded clone.

TRBJ2-5 | TRBV20-1 | few | NA | CSARDRVGAETQYF | TGCAGTGCTAGAGATCGGGTAGGGGCAGAGACCCAGTACTTC
TRBJ2-7 | TRBV28 | NA | TRBD2 | CASSLLLAGGSYEQYF | TGTGCCAGCAGTTTATTACTAGCGGGCGGATCCTACGAGCAGTACTTC
TRBJ2-5 | TRBV6-2/TRBV6-3 | few | NA | CASSDPTDEQYF | TGTGCCAGCAGTGACCCAACCGATGAGCAGTACTTC
TRBJ1-1 | TRBV7-9 | NA | NA | CASSLVGQGTTEAFF | TGTGCCAGCAGCTTAGTGGGGCAGGGGACGACTGAAGCTTTCTTT
TRBJ2-5 | TRBV7-2 | NA | TRBD2 | CASSLVNSGRSQETQYF | TGTGCCAGCAGCTTAGTAAATAGCGGGAGGAGTCAAGAGACCCAGTACTTC
TRBJ1-2 | TRBV2 | NA | TRBD1 | CASSESTGYTF | TGTGCCAGCAGTGAATCGACAGGGTACACCTTC
TRBJ2-7 | TRBV5-5 | NA | NA | CASSAPQGDQYF | TGTGCCAGCAGCGCGCCCCAGGGAGATCAGTACTTC
TRBJ2-7 | TRBV7-2 | few | TRBD2 | CASSPTSGRMYEQYF | TGTGCCAGCAGCCCGACTAGCGGGAGGATGTACGAGCAGTACTTC
TRBJ2-1 | TRBV29-1 | once | NA | CSVVSVADEQFF | TGCAGCGTTGTTTCGGTCGCTGATGAGCAGTTCTTC
TRBJ2-4 | TRBV4-2 | NA | NA | CASSQDEAQAKNIQYF | TGTGCCAGCAGCCAAGATGAAGCACAAGCCAAAAACATTCAGTACTTC
TRBJ2-3 | TRBV10-3 | NA | TRBD2 | CAIRRMTSGNTDTRYF | TGTGCCATCAGGAGGATGACTAGCGGGAACACAGATACGCGGTATTTT
TRBJ1-3 | TRBV29-1 | NA | NA | CSVSQGIAGNTIYF | TGCAGCGTCTCCCAGGGGATTGCTGGAAACACCATATATTTT
TRBJ2-5 | TRBV5-1 | NA | TRBD2 | CASSLWSSGSPETLYF | TGCGCCAGCAGCTTGTGGAGTAGCGGGAGTCCGGAGACCCTGTACTTC
TRBJ2-3 | TRBV18 | NA | NA | CASSPRETSDTQYF | TGTGCCAGCTCACCGAGGGAAACGTCAGATACGCAGTATTTT
TRBJ1-2 | TRBV6-2/TRBV6-3 | NA | NA | CASSENEYGYTF | TGTGCCAGCAGTGAGAATGAATACGGCTACACCTTC
TRBJ2-3 | TRBV6-5 | few | NA | CASSSVRSTDTQYF | TGTGCCAGCAGTTCGGTCAGGAGCACAGATACGCAGTATTTT
TRBJ1-1 | TRBV20-1 | NA | TRBD1 | CSAKDTGTGGLNTEAFF | TGCAGTGCTAAAGATACCGGGACAGGGGGCCTGAACACTGAAGCTTTCTTT
TRBJ2-1 | TRBV4-1 | NA | TRBD1 | CASSQLTGDNEQFF | TGCGCCAGCAGCCAACTAACAGGGGACAATGAGCAGTTCTTC
TRBJ2-1 | TRBV6-6 | NA | NA | CASSSVLAWDEQFF | TGTGCCAGCAGTTCCGTGTTGGCCTGGGATGAGCAGTTCTTC
TRBJ1-1 | TRBV4-3 | NA | TRBD1 | CASSQGPGQGTFVNTEAFF | TGCGCCAGCAGCCAAGGACCGGGACAGGGTACTTTTGTGAACACTGAAGCTTTCTTT
TRBJ2-3 | TRBV4-2 | NA | NA | CASSTLSSAVREDTQYF | TGTGCCAGCAGCACGCTCTCCAGCGCTGTCCGCGAAGATACGCAGTATTTT
TRBJ2-1 | TRBV7-2 | NA | TRBD2 | CASSSTSGSGIEQFF | TGTGCCAGCAGCTCCACTAGCGGGAGTGGTATTGAGCAGTTCTTC
TRBJ2-7 | TRBV2 | NA | NA | CASRGDSIYEQYF | TGTGCCAGCCGAGGAGACAGTATCTACGAGCAGTACTTC
TRBJ1-2 | TRBV12-3/TRBV12-4 | NA | TRBD1 | CASSWTGSTNHGYTF | TGTGCCAGCAGTTGGACAGGCTCTACTAACCATGGCTACACCTTC
TRBJ2-5 | TRBV11-2 | NA | NA | CASSFNLETQYF | TGTGCCAGCAGCTTCAACCTAGAGACCCAGTACTTC
TRBJ2-7 | TRBV7-8 | NA | TRBD2 | CASSLRLAESSYEQYF | TGTGCCAGCAGCCTACGACTAGCGGAGAGCTCCTACGAGCAGTACTTC
TRBJ1-2 | TRBV7-9 | few | NA | CASSFGGLGYTF | TGTGCCAGCAGCTTTGGGGGGCTGGGCTACACCTTC
TRBJ1-2 | TRBV20-1 | many | NA | CSARDAGQGGYGYTF | TGCAGTGCTAGAGATGCAGGTCAGGGAGGCTATGGCTACACCTTC
TRBJ1-6 | TRBV25-1 | NA | NA | CASSEGFGSPPHF | TGTGCCAGCAGTGAAGGTTTCGGTTCACCCCCCCACTTT